This T cell receptor (beta chain) is drawn from a study of human thymus T cells. An approximately 0.5-1 mL peripheral blood aliquot was taken intraoperatively from four of eight donors. The CDR3 is 14 residues long. CDR1 is SGHRS and CDR2 is YFSETQ in the germline V gene. With regard to this clone: A read error may produce the germline difference seen at one junction end.

TCRdb's table, derived via immunoSEQ multiplex PCR, lists solely in-frame clones and lacks some. The sample holds some 44,000 clones, just under 95% seen once. The sample comprised blood. The chain carries TRBV5-1 and TRBJ2-7; possibly TRBD2 for D (5 bases). The origin of this receptor is a girl younger than two with a congenital heart defect but otherwise immunologically healthy. The CDR3 protein is CASSLILTGSTWHF. DNA of the CDR3: TGCGCCAGCAGCTTGATCCTCACGGGGTCGACCTGGCACTTC.